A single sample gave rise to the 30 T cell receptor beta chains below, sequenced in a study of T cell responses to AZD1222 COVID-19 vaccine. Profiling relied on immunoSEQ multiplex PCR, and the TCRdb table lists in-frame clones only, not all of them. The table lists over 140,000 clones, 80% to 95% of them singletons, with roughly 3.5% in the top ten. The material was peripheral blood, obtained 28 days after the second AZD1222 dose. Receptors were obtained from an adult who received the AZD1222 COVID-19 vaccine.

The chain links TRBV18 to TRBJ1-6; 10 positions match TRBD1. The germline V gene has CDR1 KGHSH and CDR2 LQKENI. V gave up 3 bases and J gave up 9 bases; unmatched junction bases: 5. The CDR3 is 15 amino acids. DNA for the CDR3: TGTGCCAGCTCACCGGACAGGGGGGAGGCTTCACCCCTCCACTTT. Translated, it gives CASSPDRGEASPLHF.

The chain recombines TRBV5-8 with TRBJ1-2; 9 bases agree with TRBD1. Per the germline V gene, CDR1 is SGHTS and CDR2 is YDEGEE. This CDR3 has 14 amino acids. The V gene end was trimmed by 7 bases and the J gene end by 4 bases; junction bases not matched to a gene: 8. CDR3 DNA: TGTGCCAGCGGGGACAGGGTATATAGCTATGGCTACACCTTC. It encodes CASGDRVYSYGYTF.

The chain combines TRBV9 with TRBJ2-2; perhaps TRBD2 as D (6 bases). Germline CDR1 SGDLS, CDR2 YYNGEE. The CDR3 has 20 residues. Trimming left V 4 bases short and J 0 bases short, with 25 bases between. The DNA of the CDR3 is TGTGCCAGCAGCCCCGGAGGAGGGTGGGGAACCCTCACGAACACCGGGGAGCTGTTTTTT. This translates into CASSPGGGWGTLTNTGELFF.

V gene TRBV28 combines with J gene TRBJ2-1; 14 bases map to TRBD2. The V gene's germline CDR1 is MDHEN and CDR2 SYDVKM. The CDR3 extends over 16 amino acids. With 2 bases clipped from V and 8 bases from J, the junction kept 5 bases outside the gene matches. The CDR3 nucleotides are TGTGCCAGCAGTTTAACCGGGACTAGCGGGGGAGATGAGCAGTTCTTC. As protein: CASSLTGTSGGDEQFF.

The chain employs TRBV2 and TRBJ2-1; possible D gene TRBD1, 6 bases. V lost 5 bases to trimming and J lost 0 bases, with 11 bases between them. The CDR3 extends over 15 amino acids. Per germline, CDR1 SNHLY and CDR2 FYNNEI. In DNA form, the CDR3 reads TGTGCCAGCAGTCAGGGACACAGCTCCTACAATGAGCAGTTCTTC. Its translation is CASSQGHSSYNEQFF.

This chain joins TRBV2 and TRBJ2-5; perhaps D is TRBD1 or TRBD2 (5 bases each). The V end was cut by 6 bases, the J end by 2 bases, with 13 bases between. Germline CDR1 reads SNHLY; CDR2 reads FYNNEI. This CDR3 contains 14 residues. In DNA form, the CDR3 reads TGTGCCAGCAGACAACGGGGCCTACAAGAGACCCAGTACTTC. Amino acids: CASRQRGLQETQYF.

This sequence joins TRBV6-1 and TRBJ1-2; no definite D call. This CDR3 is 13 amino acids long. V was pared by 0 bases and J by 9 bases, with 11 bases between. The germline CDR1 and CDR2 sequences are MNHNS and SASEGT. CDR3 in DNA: TGTGCCAGCAGTGAAGCCGGACGACGAAGCTACACCTTC. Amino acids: CASSEAGRRSYTF.

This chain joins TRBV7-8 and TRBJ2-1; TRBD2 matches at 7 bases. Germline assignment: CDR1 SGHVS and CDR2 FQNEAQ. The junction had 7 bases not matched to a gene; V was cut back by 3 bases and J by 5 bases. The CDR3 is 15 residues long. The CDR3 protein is CASSFGLGRNNEQFF. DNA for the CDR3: TGTGCCAGCAGCTTTGGACTAGGTCGAAACAATGAGCAGTTCTTC.

CDR3 coding DNA: TGTGCCAGCAGCGACAGAACGAGGGGCTACACCTTC. Its translation is CASSDRTRGYTF. The chain has TRBV3-1 (or the pseudogene TRBV3-2) and TRBJ1-2, with a possible D match to TRBD1 (5 bases). Trimming took off 5 bases at V and 8 bases at J, with 12 bases between the two ends. The CDR3 sequence is 12 residues long. Per germline, CDR1 LGHDT and CDR2 YNNKEL (reference sequence).

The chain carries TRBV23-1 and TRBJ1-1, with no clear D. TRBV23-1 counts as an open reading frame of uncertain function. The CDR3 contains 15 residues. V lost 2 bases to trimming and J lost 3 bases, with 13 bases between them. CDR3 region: CASSQEAGWDTEAFF. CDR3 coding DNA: TGCGCCAGCAGTCAAGAGGCGGGGTGGGACACTGAAGCTTTCTTT.

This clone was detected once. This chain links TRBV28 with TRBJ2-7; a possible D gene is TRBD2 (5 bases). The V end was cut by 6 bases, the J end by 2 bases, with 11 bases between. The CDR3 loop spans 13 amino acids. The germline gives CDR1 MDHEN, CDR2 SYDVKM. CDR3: CASRRTEPYEQYF. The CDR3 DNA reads TGTGCCAGCAGAAGGACTGAACCCTACGAGCAGTACTTC. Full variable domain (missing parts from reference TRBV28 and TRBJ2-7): DVKVTQSSRYLVKRTGEKVFLECVQDMDHENMFWYRQDPGLGLRLIYFSYDVKMKEKGDIPEGYSVSREKKERFSLILESASTNQTSMYLCASRRTEPYEQYFGPGTRLTVT.

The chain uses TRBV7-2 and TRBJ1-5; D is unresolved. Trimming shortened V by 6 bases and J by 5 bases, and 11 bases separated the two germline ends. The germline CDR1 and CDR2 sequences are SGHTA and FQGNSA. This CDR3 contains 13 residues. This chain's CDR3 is CASSYSRDQPQHF. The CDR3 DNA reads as TGTGCCAGCAGTTACAGTCGCGATCAGCCCCAGCATTTT.

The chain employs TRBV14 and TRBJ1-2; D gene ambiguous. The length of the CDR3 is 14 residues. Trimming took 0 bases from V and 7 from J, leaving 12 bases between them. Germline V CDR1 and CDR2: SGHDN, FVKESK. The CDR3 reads CASSQDLRGSGYTF. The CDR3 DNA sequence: TGTGCCAGCAGCCAAGATCTTCGGGGTAGTGGCTACACCTTC.

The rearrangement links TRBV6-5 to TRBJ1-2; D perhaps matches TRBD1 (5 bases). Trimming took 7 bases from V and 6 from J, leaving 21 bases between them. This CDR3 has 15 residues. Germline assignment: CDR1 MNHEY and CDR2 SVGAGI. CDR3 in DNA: TGTGCCAGCACTAGGGGAGCAAAGGGAGGGGATGGCTACACCTTC. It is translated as CASTRGAKGGDGYTF.

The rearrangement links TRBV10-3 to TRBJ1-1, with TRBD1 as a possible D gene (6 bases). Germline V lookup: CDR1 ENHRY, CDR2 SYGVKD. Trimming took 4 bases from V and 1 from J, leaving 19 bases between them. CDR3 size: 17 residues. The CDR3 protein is CAISAVPGAEGNTEAFF. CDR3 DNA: TGTGCCATCAGTGCTGTTCCAGGGGCCGAGGGGAACACTGAAGCTTTCTTT.

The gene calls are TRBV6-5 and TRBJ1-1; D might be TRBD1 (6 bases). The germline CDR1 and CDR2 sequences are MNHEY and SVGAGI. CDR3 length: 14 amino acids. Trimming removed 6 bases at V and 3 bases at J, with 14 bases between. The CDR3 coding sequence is TGTGCCAGCAGGACCCGACAGGTCCACACTGAAGCTTTCTTT. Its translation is CASRTRQVHTEAFF.

The CDR3 loop is CASSLGSGKTQYF. The CDR3 nucleotides read TGTGCCAGCAGCTTGGGGTCGGGGAAGACCCAGTACTTC. The chain joins TRBV11-3 to TRBJ2-5; possible D gene TRBD2, 5 bases. The V gene's germline CDR1 is SGHNT and CDR2 YENEEA. The CDR3 sequence is 13 residues long. V lost 3 bases, J lost 6 bases, and 11 bases lay in between. The whole variable domain, filled in from reference TRBV11-3 and TRBJ2-5, reads EAGVVQSPRYKIIEKKQPVAFWCNPISGHNTLYWYLQNLGQGPELLIRYENEEAVDDSQLPKDRFSAERLKGVDSTLKIQPAELGDSAVYLCASSLGSGKTQYFGPGTRLLVL.

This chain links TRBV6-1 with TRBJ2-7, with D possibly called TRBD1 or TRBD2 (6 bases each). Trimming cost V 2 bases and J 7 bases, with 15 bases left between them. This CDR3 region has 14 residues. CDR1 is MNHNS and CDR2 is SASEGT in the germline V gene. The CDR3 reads CASSELGGGYEQYF. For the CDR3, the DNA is TGTGCCAGCAGTGAATTGGGGGGCGGATATGAGCAGTACTTC.

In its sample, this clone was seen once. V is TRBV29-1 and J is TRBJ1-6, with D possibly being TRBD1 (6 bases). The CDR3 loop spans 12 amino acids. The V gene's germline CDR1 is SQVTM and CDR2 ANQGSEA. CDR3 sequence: CGSSGQNSPLHF. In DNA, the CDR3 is TGCGGTAGTTCCGGACAGAATTCACCCCTCCACTTT.

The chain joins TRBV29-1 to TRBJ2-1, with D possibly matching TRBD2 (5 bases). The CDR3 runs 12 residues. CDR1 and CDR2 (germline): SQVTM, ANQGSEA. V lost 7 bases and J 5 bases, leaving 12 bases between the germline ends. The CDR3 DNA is TGCAGCGCTAGCCCCGTGGACAATGAGCAGTTCTTC. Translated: CSASPVDNEQFF.

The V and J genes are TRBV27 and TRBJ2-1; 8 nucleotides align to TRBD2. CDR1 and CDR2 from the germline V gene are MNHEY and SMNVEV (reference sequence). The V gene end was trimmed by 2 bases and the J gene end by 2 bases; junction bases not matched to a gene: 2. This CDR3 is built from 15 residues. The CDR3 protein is CASSLLREAYNEQFF. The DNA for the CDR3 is TGTGCCAGCAGTTTACTGCGGGAGGCCTACAATGAGCAGTTCTTC.

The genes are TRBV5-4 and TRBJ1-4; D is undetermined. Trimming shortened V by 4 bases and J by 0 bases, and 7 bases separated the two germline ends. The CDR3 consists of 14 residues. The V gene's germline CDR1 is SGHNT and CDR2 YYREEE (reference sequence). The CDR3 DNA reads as TGTGCCAGCAGCGTCTCTGCAACTAATGAAAAACTGTTTTTT. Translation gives CASSVSATNEKLFF.

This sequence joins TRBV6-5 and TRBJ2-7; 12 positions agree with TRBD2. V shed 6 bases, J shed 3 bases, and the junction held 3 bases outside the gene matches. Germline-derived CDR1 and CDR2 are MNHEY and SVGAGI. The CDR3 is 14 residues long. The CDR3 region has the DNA TGTGCCAGCAGAGGGACTAGCGGGTTCTACGAGCAGTACTTC. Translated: CASRGTSGFYEQYF.

As DNA, the CDR3 is TGTGCCACCATAGCGGGAGAGCAGTTCTTC. Translation: CATIAGEQFF. The chain links TRBV19 to TRBJ2-1; 8 bases are shared with TRBD2. The CDR3 has 10 amino acids. Looked up from germline, CDR1 is LNHDA and CDR2 is SQIVND (reference sequence). V lost 10 bases, J lost 10 bases, and 3 bases stayed unmatched.

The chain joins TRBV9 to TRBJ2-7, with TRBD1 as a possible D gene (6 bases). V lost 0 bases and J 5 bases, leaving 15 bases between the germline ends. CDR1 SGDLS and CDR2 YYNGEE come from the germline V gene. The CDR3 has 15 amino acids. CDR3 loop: CASSVEGRGGDEQYF. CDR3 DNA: TGTGCCAGCAGCGTAGAGGGCAGGGGTGGCGACGAGCAGTACTTC.

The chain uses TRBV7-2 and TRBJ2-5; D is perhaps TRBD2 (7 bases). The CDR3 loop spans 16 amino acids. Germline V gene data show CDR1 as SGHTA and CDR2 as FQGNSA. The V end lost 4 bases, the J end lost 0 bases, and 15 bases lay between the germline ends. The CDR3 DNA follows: TGTGCCAGCAGCTGGGGGGGGCTGGGGCACCAAGAGACCCAGTACTTC. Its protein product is CASSWGGLGHQETQYF.

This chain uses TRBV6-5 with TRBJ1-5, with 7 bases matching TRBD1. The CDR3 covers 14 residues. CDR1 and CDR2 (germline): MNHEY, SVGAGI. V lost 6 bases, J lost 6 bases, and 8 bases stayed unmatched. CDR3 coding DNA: TGTGCCAGCAGGTTTGACAGGGAGAGTCAGCCCCAGCATTTT. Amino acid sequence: CASRFDRESQPQHF.

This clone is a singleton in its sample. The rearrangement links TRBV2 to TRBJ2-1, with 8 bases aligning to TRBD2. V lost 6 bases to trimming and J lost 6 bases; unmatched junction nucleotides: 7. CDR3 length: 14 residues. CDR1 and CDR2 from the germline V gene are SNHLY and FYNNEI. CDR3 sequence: CASRSGTSSNEQFF. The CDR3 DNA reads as TGTGCCAGCAGAAGCGGGACTAGTTCCAATGAGCAGTTCTTC.

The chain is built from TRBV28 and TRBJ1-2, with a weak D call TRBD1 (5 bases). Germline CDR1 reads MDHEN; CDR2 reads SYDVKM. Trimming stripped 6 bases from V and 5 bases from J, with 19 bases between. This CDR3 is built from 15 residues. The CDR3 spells CASRNPGLSYYGYTF. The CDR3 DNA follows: TGTGCCAGCAGAAACCCGGGACTGAGCTATTATGGCTACACCTTC.

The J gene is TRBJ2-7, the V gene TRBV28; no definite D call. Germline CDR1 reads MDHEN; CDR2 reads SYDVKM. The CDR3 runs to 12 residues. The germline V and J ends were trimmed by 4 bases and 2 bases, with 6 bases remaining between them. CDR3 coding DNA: TGTGCCAGCAGTTCCTCGCCCTACGAGCAGTACTTC. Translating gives CASSSSPYEQYF. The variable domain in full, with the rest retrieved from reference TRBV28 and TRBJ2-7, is DVKVTQSSRYLVKRTGEKVFLECVQDMDHENMFWYRQDPGLGLRLIYFSYDVKMKEKGDIPEGYSVSREKKERFSLILESASTNQTSMYLCASSSSPYEQYFGPGTRLTVT.